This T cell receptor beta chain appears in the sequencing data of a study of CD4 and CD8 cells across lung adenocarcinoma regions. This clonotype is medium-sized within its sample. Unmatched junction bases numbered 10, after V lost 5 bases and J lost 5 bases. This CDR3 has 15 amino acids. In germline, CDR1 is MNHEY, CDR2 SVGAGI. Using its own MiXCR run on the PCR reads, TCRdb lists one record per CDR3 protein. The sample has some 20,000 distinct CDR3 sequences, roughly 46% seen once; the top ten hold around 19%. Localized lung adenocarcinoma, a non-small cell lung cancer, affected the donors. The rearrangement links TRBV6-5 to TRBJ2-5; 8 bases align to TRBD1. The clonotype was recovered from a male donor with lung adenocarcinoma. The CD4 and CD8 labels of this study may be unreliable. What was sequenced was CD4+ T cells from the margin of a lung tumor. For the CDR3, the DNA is TGTGCCAGCAGTCTTCAGGGGGCGTACACTGAGACCCAGTACTTC. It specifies CASSLQGAYTETQYF.